The sequence of this T cell receptor (beta chain) was determined in a study of blood T cell repertoires in COVID-19. About the research overall: The origin of the acute and convalescent COVID-19 samples was the United States, Italy and Spain. PBMCs, B-cell-depleted T cells, or T cells were the source of the cDNA or gDNA that made up the material.

Looked up from germline, CDR1 is SGHVS and CDR2 is FQNEAQ. The CDR3 spans 16 residues. The V end was cut by 1 base, the J end by 1 base, with 13 bases between. Original processing notes: By means of reference gene primer amplification, nucleated cell counts were estimated. TCRdb's copy holds only in-frame clones and misses some; the assay was immunoSEQ multiplex PCR. The V and J calls and the clone size are those of that table, but D and trimming were determined from the DNA. The sample has around 260,000 clones, 85% to 90% seen once. Source material: peripheral blood. V is TRBV7-8 and J is TRBJ1-1; D not resolved. The clonotype comes from a human donor in a cohort sampled during active COVID-19. The CDR3 DNA is TGTGCCAGCAGCTTAGACGCGCGGGTTCGGAACACTGAAGCTTTCTTT. Translation gives CASSLDARVRNTEAFF. The entire variable domain, with the rest obtained from reference TRBV7-8 and TRBJ1-1, is as follows: GAGVSQSPRYKVAKRGQDVALRCDPISGHVSLFWYQQALGQGPEFLTYFQNEAQLDKSGLPSDRFFAERPEGSVSTLKIQRTQQEDSAVYLCASSLDARVRNTEAFFGQGTRLTVV.